These 17 T cell receptor beta chains came from one sample sequenced in a study of T-cell memory formation after mild COVID-19. TCRdb independently ran MiXCR on the 5' RACE reads; one entry per CDR3 protein. The sample lists around 300,000 distinct CDR3 sequences, about an eighth occurring once. The sample taken for sequencing was PBMCs or a T cell subset sorted from them (not recorded which). The receptors come from a man between 18 and 35 years old who had mild COVID-19 (a few samples of this study predate the infection). Cell type and time point are not known.

The table lists this clonotype with many counts. V and J are TRBV11-2 and TRBJ2-2; 10 positions agree with TRBD2. The V and J ends lost 5 bases and 2 bases, in that order; junction bases with no gene match: 5. The germline CDR1 and CDR2 sequences are SGHAT and FQNNGV. The CDR3 covers 16 residues. CDR3 sequence reads: CASSPSGGTNTGELFF. The CDR3 DNA reads TGTGCCAGCAGCCCTAGCGGGGGCACTAACACCGGGGAGCTGTTTTTT.

A few counts support this clonotype. The chain joins TRBV9 to TRBJ1-1; D is ambiguous. CDR1 is SGDLS and CDR2 is YYNGEE in the germline V gene. With 4 bases removed from V and 1 base from J, the gap between germline ends came to 14 bases. The CDR3 is 15 residues long. CDR3 DNA sequence: TGTGCCAGCAGCCCTATGAGCGGATGGAACACTGAAGCTTTCTTT. Its translation is CASSPMSGWNTEAFF.

This clonotype was counted between two and nine times. The chain recombines TRBV2 with TRBJ2-5; D perhaps matches TRBD1 (7 bases). Germline CDR1 SNHLY, CDR2 FYNNEI. Trimming shortened V by 0 bases and J by 5 bases, and 16 bases separated the two germline ends. CDR3 length equals 16 residues. The CDR3 DNA reads TGTGCCAGCAGTGAAGCGCTTCGTGGAGGGGGCGAGACCCAGTACTTC. Its translation: CASSEALRGGGETQYF.

The rearrangement links TRBV7-9 to TRBJ1-5, with 9 positions matching TRBD1. CDR1 is SEHNR, CDR2 FQNEAQ, per germline (reference sequence). Trimming cost V 5 bases and J 5 bases; bases outside gene matches: 7. The CDR3 sequence is 15 residues long. In DNA, the CDR3 is TGTGCCAGCAGCATTACAGGGGGCTCGGATCAGCCCCAGCATTTT. It codes for CASSITGGSDQPQHF.

In DNA form, the CDR3 reads TGTGCCAGCTCAAGAGACAGGGACGGTTCACCCCTCCACTTT. This sequence encodes CASSRDRDGSPLHF. The chain carries TRBV18 and TRBJ1-6; 7 bases agree with TRBD1. Germline V lookup: CDR1 KGHSH, CDR2 LQKENI. The CDR3 runs to 14 residues. Trimming took 5 bases from V and 9 from J; bases not matched to a gene: 7.

The chain combines TRBV9 with TRBJ2-3; 8 bases align to TRBD2. The CDR3 is made up of 15 amino acids. Germline CDR1 is SGDLS and CDR2 is YYNGEE. V lost 4 bases, J lost 0 bases, and 4 bases stayed unmatched. The CDR3 region is CASSPREGSTDTQYF. CDR3 DNA: TGTGCCAGCAGCCCCCGGGAGGGCAGCACAGATACGCAGTATTTT. Combining the CDR3 with reference TRBV9 and TRBJ2-3 gives the whole variable domain DSGVTQTPKHLITATGQRVTLRCSPRSGDLSVYWYQQSLDQGLQFLIQYYNGEERAKGNILERFSAQQFPDLHSELNLSSLELGDSALYFCASSPREGSTDTQYFGPGTRLTVL.

This sequence joins TRBV7-2 and TRBJ1-4; 7 positions agree with TRBD1. This CDR3 comprises 13 residues. V trimming: 8 bases; J trimming: 8 bases; junction bases outside the gene matches: 8. CDR1 SGHTA and CDR2 FQGNSA come from the germline V gene. CDR3 coding DNA: TGTGCCAGCGGGGGACAGTTCCGGGAAAAACTGTTTTTT. Residues: CASGGQFREKLFF. The full variable domain, its missing parts supplied by reference TRBV7-2 and TRBJ1-4, is GAGVSQSPSNKVTEKGKDVELRCDPISGHTALYWYRQSLGQGLEFLIYFQGNSAPDKSGLPSDRFSAERTGGSVSTLTIQRTQQEDSAVYLCASGGQFREKLFFGSGTQLSVL.

At least ten counts were recorded for this clonotype. The chain is built from TRBV7-3 and TRBJ2-3; 14 positions agree with TRBD2. Germline CDR1 is SGHTA and CDR2 is FQGTGA. The CDR3 contains 19 residues. V shed 0 bases and J 0 bases; nucleotides not matched to a gene: 5. In DNA, the CDR3 is TGTGCCAGCAGCTTAACAGGGACTAGCGGGGGATATAGCACAGATACGCAGTATTTT. This sequence encodes CASSLTGTSGGYSTDTQYF.

This clonotype was counted only a few times. The rearrangement joins TRBV7-6 to TRBJ2-5; TRBD2 agrees at 11 bases. This CDR3 spans 13 amino acids. CDR1 is SGHVS and CDR2 is FNYEAQ in the germline V gene. V shed 6 bases, J shed 5 bases, and the junction held 2 bases outside the gene matches. The CDR3 DNA sequence: TGTGCCAGCAGGATAGCGGGGGGGGAGACCCAGTACTTC. Residues: CASRIAGGETQYF.

This chain joins TRBV9 and TRBJ1-4; D gene unclear. The ends were cut back, 2 bases at V and 5 bases at J, with 7 bases in the middle. CDR3 size: 13 residues. Germline CDR1 and CDR2: SGDLS and YYNGEE. Here the CDR3 reads CASSVRQNEKLFF. The CDR3 DNA reads as TGTGCCAGCAGCGTCCGCCAGAATGAAAAACTGTTTTTT.

This clonotype was recorded many times. This chain links TRBV6-1 with TRBJ1-6, with D unresolved. From germline, CDR1 is MNHNS and CDR2 SASEGT. Trimming removed 5 bases at V and 7 bases at J, with 6 bases between. This CDR3 contains 12 residues. The CDR3 loop reads CASSMGNSPLHF. CDR3 DNA: TGTGCCAGCAGTATGGGGAATTCACCCCTCCACTTT.

The chain joins TRBV28 to TRBJ2-3; 9 positions agree with TRBD2. J gave up 1 base and V 8 bases, and 4 bases lay outside the gene matches. The germline CDR1 and CDR2 sequences are MDHEN and SYDVKM. CDR3 length: 14 amino acids. As DNA, the CDR3 is TGTGCCAGCGATAGCGGGGGTGGCACAGATACGCAGTATTTT. Translating gives CASDSGGGTDTQYF.

This clonotype was observed a handful of times. This CDR3 is CASTPTSGGQETQYF. In DNA form, the CDR3 reads TGTGCCAGCACTCCGACTAGCGGGGGCCAAGAGACCCAGTACTTC. The V gene is TRBV12-3 or TRBV12-4, the J gene TRBJ2-5; 12 nucleotides match TRBD2. This CDR3 has 15 residues. The V gene end was trimmed by 7 bases and the J gene end by 1 base; junction bases not matched to a gene: 4.

V usage is TRBV20-1 and J usage is TRBJ1-2; 10 bases are shared with TRBD1. The CDR3 runs 15 residues. Losses at the gene ends were 6 bases for V and 5 bases for J; bases not matched to a gene: 12. The germline CDR1 and CDR2 sequences are DFQATT and SNEGSKA (reference sequence). The chain's CDR3 is CSAEPGTGVGYGYTF. The CDR3 nucleotides are TGCAGTGCGGAACCCGGGACAGGGGTGGGGTATGGCTACACCTTC.

This clonotype was seen once. The rearrangement links TRBV2 to TRBJ1-5; perhaps TRBD1 as D (5 bases). Germline-derived CDR1 and CDR2 are SNHLY and FYNNEI. Trimming stripped 3 bases from V and 5 bases from J, with 17 bases between. This CDR3 contains 16 residues. The CDR3: CASSEGPSRAYQPQHF. DNA for the CDR3: TGTGCCAGCAGTGAGGGGCCGTCTAGGGCCTATCAGCCCCAGCATTTT.

Only a few counts were recorded for this clonotype. V usage is TRBV20-1 and J usage is TRBJ1-4; TRBD1 might be the D (6 bases). Germline V lookup: CDR1 DFQATT, CDR2 SNEGSKA (reference sequence). The CDR3 consists of 12 residues. CDR3 sequence: CSAGVSNEKLFF. CDR3 DNA: TGCAGCGCAGGGGTGTCTAATGAAAAACTGTTTTTT.

This clonotype was counted many times. CDR3 sequence (DNA): TGCGCCAGCAGCTTGGCCTATACAGGGGGTTCCGAAGCTTTCTTT. Translating it yields CASSLAYTGGSEAFF. The V gene is TRBV5-1, the J gene TRBJ1-1, with 8 bases that match TRBD1. After removal of 0 bases from V and 8 bases from J, the junction contained 9 bases not matched to a gene. The CDR3 has 15 residues. CDR1 SGHRS and CDR2 YFSETQ come from the germline V gene.